Below, 3 T cell receptor beta chains from the same sample are listed, as sequenced in a study of CD8+CD57+ T cells in acquired aplastic anemia. Genomic DNA, the template, was used for profiling of the TCR beta VDJ and CDR3. TCRdb recomputed calls from the reads with MiXCR, one row per CDR3 protein. This sample has 400,000 to 450,000 distinct CDR3 sequences, with roughly 68% found just once. Sequenced sample: sorted CD4+, CD8+, or CD8+CD57+ T cells (not recorded which) from PBMCs. These receptors were collected from a human donor in good health, serving as a control.

This clonotype was counted a few times. The V call is TRBV2, the J call TRBJ1-1, with D hard to call. The V gene lost 7 bases and the J gene lost 3 bases, with 9 bases spanning the gap. The CDR3 contains 12 residues. CDR1 is SNHLY, CDR2 FYNNEI, per germline. CDR3 region: CASIEDHTEAFF. For the CDR3, the DNA is TGTGCCAGCATAGAGGACCACACTGAAGCTTTCTTT.

This clonotype was recorded once. The junction shows a germline mismatch at one end, possibly a read error. This rearrangement joins TRBV7-8 to TRBJ2-7; D remains unclear. This CDR3 spans 15 amino acids. The germline V gene has CDR1 SGHVS and CDR2 FQNEAQ. Written as DNA, the CDR3 is TGTGCTAGCAGCTTAAATGGTCTGGGTGTACACGAGCAGTACTTC. It specifies CASSLNGLGVHEQYF.

A note on this clonotype: An end of the junction does not agree with germline; a read error may underlie this. This CDR3 is CASSLVGGYTDTQYF. DNA for the CDR3: TGTGCTAGCAGCTTAGTGGGGGGCTACACAGATACGCAGTACTTC. The V call is TRBV7-7, the J call TRBJ2-5, with D perhaps given as TRBD1 or TRBD2 (6 bases each). CDR1 is SSHAT and CDR2 is FNYEAQ in the germline V gene (reference sequence). The CDR3 consists of 15 residues.